This is a list of T cell receptor beta chains from one sample in a study of blood T cell repertoires in COVID-19. Here immunoSEQ multiplex PCR was the method, and the copy in TCRdb shows in-frame clones only, minus some. This sample has about 370,000 clones, with nearly 90% found just once. The sample taken for sequencing was PBMCs or T cells enriched from blood (not recorded which). These receptors were collected from a woman aged 30 to 39 who had recovered from COVID-19. The CDR3 runs from the conserved cysteine through the conserved F or W. The D gene is left open where the match is weak. A clone size is listed for some rows: how often the clone was seen (once, few, many), or a class if it is expanded.

D gene,V gene,clone size,J gene,CDR3 DNA,CDR3 protein
NA,TRBV10-1,NA,TRBJ1-2,TGCGCCAGCAGTGAGGGCGGCCGCCATGGCTACACCTTC,CASSEGGRHGYTF
NA,TRBV6-2/TRBV6-3,NA,TRBJ1-2,TGTGCCAGCAGTGGGCCGAAGAACTATGGCTACACCTTC,CASSGPKNYGYTF
TRBD1,TRBV5-1,NA,TRBJ1-1,TGCGCCAGCAGCACGGGACAGGGGAACACTGAAGCTTTCTTT,CASSTGQGNTEAFF
NA,TRBV18,NA,TRBJ1-1,TGTGCCAGCTCACCGACAGGTTCTGAAGCTTTCTTT,CASSPTGSEAFF
TRBD2,TRBV7-8,NA,TRBJ2-1,TGTGCCAGCAGCTTAGCCTCATCTAGCGGGGGGGCCTACAATGAGCAGTTCTTC,CASSLASSSGGAYNEQFF
NA,TRBV10-2,NA,TRBJ2-7,TGCGCCACCCTAGAGGGAAACCACGAGCAGTACTTC,CATLEGNHEQYF
NA,TRBV12-3/TRBV12-4,NA,TRBJ2-1,TGTGCCAGCAGTCGAAGTAGCTACAATGAGCAGTTCTTC,CASSRSSYNEQFF
NA,TRBV7-2,once,TRBJ1-3,TGTGCCAGCAGCCAAGACAGCTCTGGAAACACCATATATTTT,CASSQDSSGNTIYF
NA,TRBV5-4,NA,TRBJ1-3,TGTGCCAGCAGCTTGGGCTCGGGTTGGGGAAACACCATATATTTT,CASSLGSGWGNTIYF
TRBD1,TRBV5-1,NA,TRBJ2-2,TGCGCCAGCAGCTTGGCTATCTTACAGGGGACGAACACCGGGGAGCTGTTTTTT,CASSLAILQGTNTGELFF
NA,TRBV11-2,NA,TRBJ1-5,TGTGCCAGCAGCTTAGGGACAGTTGATCAGCCCCAGCATTTT,CASSLGTVDQPQHF
NA,TRBV6-5,NA,TRBJ1-2,TGTGCCAGCAGTTACCAGGGCCCGAAGGGGGGCTACACCTTC,CASSYQGPKGGYTF
NA,TRBV27,NA,TRBJ1-5,TGTGCCAGCAGTGAGGGGTCCCGCGGGGCCCAGCATTTT,CASSEGSRGAQHF
NA,TRBV11-2,NA,TRBJ1-3,TGTGCCAGCAGCTTATCTATTTTGGGCGACAGGCGACCTGGAAACACCATATATTTT,CASSLSILGDRRPGNTIYF
NA,TRBV7-9,NA,TRBJ1-3,TGTGCCAGCAGCTTACCCCCAGGAAACACCATATATTTT,CASSLPPGNTIYF
NA,TRBV24-1,NA,TRBJ1-2,TGTGCCACCAGTGATGGAGATCTAAACTATGGCTACACCTTC,CATSDGDLNYGYTF
NA,TRBV11-3,NA,TRBJ2-3,TGTGCCAGCAGCTCGATCGGAGGACATACGCAGTATTTT,CASSSIGGHTQYF
NA,TRBV5-1,NA,TRBJ1-5,TGCGCCAGCAGCCCGGCGGGGGCCGGGGGCAATCAGCCCCAGCATTTT,CASSPAGAGGNQPQHF
NA,TRBV3-1/TRBV3-2,NA,TRBJ2-1,TGTGCCAGCAGCGAAAGGGTGCGGGCTAATGAGCAGTTCTTC,CASSERVRANEQFF
NA,TRBV30,NA,TRBJ1-6,TGTGCCTGGAAGACGGGTAAAGGGGCCTCACCCCTCCACTTT,CAWKTGKGASPLHF
TRBD2,TRBV6-2/TRBV6-3,NA,TRBJ2-7,TGTGCCAGCAGTTACTCGTATGAACCCGGGACTAGCGGGAGTAGAAACCACGAGCAGTACTTC,CASSYSYEPGTSGSRNHEQYF
NA,TRBV7-9,NA,TRBJ2-3,TGTGCCAGCAGCCCCCAGGGTGACACGCAGTATTTT,CASSPQGDTQYF